The 18 T cell receptor beta chains given below trace back to one sample, sequenced in a study of CXCR3-negative and CXCR3-positive naive CD8 T cells. The TRB cDNA libraries were prepared by 5' RACE with UMI labels. TCRdb derives one entry per CDR3 protein from the 5' RACE reads, leaving out DNA. This sample contains tens of thousands of distinct CDR3 sequences. The sequenced sample was memory CD8+ T cells from blood. These receptors were taken from a human donor in good health. Some clones in this sample may be carry-over from other donors' samples.

The rearrangement uses TRBV29-1 and TRBJ2-1; absent DNA, TCRdb's TRBD1 call cannot be checked. The germline CDR1 and CDR2 sequences are SQVTM and ANQGSEA. This CDR3 is built from 14 residues. CDR3: CSVVLGQGGNEQFF.

This chain joins TRBV29-1 and TRBJ2-7. Germline assignment: CDR1 SQVTM and CDR2 ANQGSEA. This CDR3 has 11 residues. The CDR3 sequence: CSADLDYEQYF.

J is TRBJ2-7 and V is TRBV7-9. Germline CDR1 reads SEHNR; CDR2 reads FQNEAQ (reference sequence). The CDR3 consists of 13 residues. CDR3 protein: CASSLELLDEQYF.

This chain connects TRBV20-1 to TRBJ2-5; the TCRdb call, TRBD1, lacks DNA for checking. The CDR3 has 14 amino acids. Looked up from germline, CDR1 is DFQATT and CDR2 is SNEGSKA (reference sequence). The CDR3 loop is CSARAGGGGETQYF.

The V and J genes are TRBV7-7 and TRBJ2-7. CDR3 length equals 15 residues. Germline V lookup: CDR1 SSHAT, CDR2 FNYEAQ (reference sequence). CDR3 in amino acids: CASSHAQPSSYEQYF.

The chain recombines TRBV27 with TRBJ1-4. Germline assignment: CDR1 MNHEY and CDR2 SMNVEV (reference sequence). The CDR3 is 15 residues long. Here the CDR3 reads CASSRRGPTNEKLFF.

This chain links TRBV4-1 with TRBJ2-1; TCRdb indicates TRBD2, and absent DNA this call remains unverified. The germline V gene has CDR1 MGHRA and CDR2 YSYEKL. This CDR3 comprises 16 residues. CDR3 in amino acids: CASSQQAGGTYNEQFF.

The V gene is TRBV7-8, the J gene TRBJ2-4; the TCRdb D gene call, TRBD1, has no DNA to confirm it. The CDR3 length is 16 residues. CDR1 SGHVS and CDR2 FQNEAQ come from the germline V gene. The CDR3 protein is CASSLRQGWSGNIQYF.

CDR3 residues: CASSEGGGLAEQYF. The V and J genes are TRBV25-1 and TRBJ2-7; TCRdb indicates TRBD1, and absent DNA this call remains unverified. CDR1 and CDR2 (germline): MGHDK, SYGVNS. The CDR3 is 14 amino acids.

This chain connects TRBV14 to TRBJ2-7; TCRdb selects TRBD1, and the lack of DNA leaves this call unchecked. The germline V gene has CDR1 SGHDN and CDR2 FVKESK. CDR3 length: 12 residues. The CDR3 sequence: CASSQDRQGQYF.

The genes are TRBV6-1 and TRBJ2-1; no DNA is available, so the TRBD1 call from TCRdb remains unchecked. CDR1 is MNHNS and CDR2 is SASEGT in the germline V gene. The CDR3 consists of 15 residues. CDR3 sequence: CASSTGTEAYNEQFF.

The chain employs TRBV28 and TRBJ2-2; as DNA is missing, the TRBD1 call by TCRdb cannot be tested. Germline values: CDR1 MDHEN, CDR2 SYDVKM. CDR3 size: 16 residues. The CDR3 region is CASSPARQGETGELFF. Based on the CDR3 plus reference TRBV28 and TRBJ2-2, the full variable domain is DVKVTQSSRYLVKRTGEKVFLECVQDMDHENMFWYRQDPGLGLRLIYFSYDVKMKEKGDIPEGYSVSREKKERFSLILESASTNQTSMYLCASSPARQGETGELFFGEGSRLTVL.

V usage is TRBV25-1 and J usage is TRBJ2-2. CDR1 is MGHDK and CDR2 is SYGVNS in the germline V gene. The CDR3 length is 13 residues. Here the CDR3 reads CASSTQDTGELFF. Full variable domain (remainder filled in from reference TRBV25-1 and TRBJ2-2): EADIYQTPRYLVIGTGKKITLECSQTMGHDKMYWYQQDPGMELHLIHYSYGVNSTEKGDLSSESTVSRIRTEHFPLTLESARPSHTSQYLCASSTQDTGELFFGEGSRLTVL.

The rearrangement links TRBV6-6 to TRBJ2-7; the TRBD2 assignment by TCRdb is unverifiable without DNA. The CDR3 runs to 15 residues. Germline loops: CDR1 MNHNY, CDR2 SVGAGI (reference sequence). The CDR3 sequence is CASRPSLGFSYEQYF.

This sequence joins TRBV29-1 and TRBJ1-1. This CDR3 is 11 amino acids long. Germline V CDR1 and CDR2: SQVTM, ANQGSEA. CDR3 residues: CSVVALTEAFF.

The J gene is TRBJ1-1, the V gene TRBV28. The CDR3 sequence is 14 residues long. Germline V gives CDR1 MDHEN, CDR2 SYDVKM. The CDR3 is CANSAAREVTEAFF.

The chain is built from TRBV6-5 and TRBJ1-6. The CDR3 is 14 residues long. CDR1 and CDR2 (germline): MNHEY, SVGAGI. The CDR3 loop reads CASSYRVSNSPLHF.

The chain combines TRBV7-6 with TRBJ2-3. Germline V gene lookup returns CDR1 SGHVS and CDR2 FNYEAQ. This CDR3 region has 12 residues. This chain's CDR3 is CASSLGDSSQYF.